The rows below give T cell receptor beta chains drawn from one sample of a study of glioma-infiltrating T cells. TCRdb reanalysed the multiplex PCR reads using MiXCR and keeps one entry per CDR3 protein. This table has under 150,000 distinct CDR3 sequences, approximately 24% appearing once. Material for sequencing was glioma tissue, nonneoplastic brain tissue, or PBMCs (not recorded which). These receptors were taken from a human donor with low-grade glioma or glioblastoma, undergoing nonglioma brain surgery, or in good health (not recorded which). Each CDR3 is given with its conserved first and last residue. D genes are given only for firm matches. Some rows have no size entry. The others give once, few or many, or a class for an expanded clone.

j_call,cdr3_length,v_call,d_call,clone_size,cdr3_nt,cdr3_aa
TRBJ2-1,14,TRBV20-1,TRBD2,-,TGCAGTGCCACCCTAGCGGGGGGAAGGAATGAGCAGTTCTTC,CSATLAGGRNEQFF
TRBJ1-1,13,TRBV6-1,-,many,TGTGCCAGCAGTGGTTCAGGGGCCTCTGAAGCTTTCTTT,CASSGSGASEAFF
TRBJ1-2,15,TRBV28,TRBD1,many,TGTGCCAGCAGTTCGCCGACAGGGGGCATCTATGGCTACACCTTC,CASSSPTGGIYGYTF
TRBJ2-3,14,TRBV7-2,-,few,TGTGCCAGCAGCTTATTCTTTAGCACAGATACGCAGTATTTT,CASSLFFSTDTQYF
TRBJ2-5,17,TRBV4-1,TRBD2,-,TGCGCCAGCAGCCAAGCCACAGCGGGGGGGGCCCGTGAGACCCAGTACTTC,CASSQATAGGARETQYF
TRBJ1-1,14,TRBV7-6,-,-,TGTGCCAGCAGCTCAGGGACGGTGAACACTGAAGCTTTCTTT,CASSSGTVNTEAFF
TRBJ2-5,15,TRBV5-1,TRBD2,-,TGCGCCAGCAGCTTTCTAGCGGGGAGACAAGAGACCCAGTACTTC,CASSFLAGRQETQYF
TRBJ2-1,14,TRBV20-1,-,few,TGCAGGCCCGGCGGGCCCGACACGTACAATGAGCAGTTCTTC,CRPGGPDTYNEQFF
TRBJ2-1,13,TRBV7-9,-,many,TGTGCCAGCAGCCTAGGGACTTCCAATGAGCAGTTCTTC,CASSLGTSNEQFF
TRBJ2-5,13,TRBV15,-,many,TGTGCCACCAGCAGAGAAGGCCAAGAGACCCAGTACTTC,CATSREGQETQYF
TRBJ2-3,15,TRBV3-1,TRBD1,-,TGTGCCAGCAGCCGACGGACAGGCTACACAGATACGCAGTATTTT,CASSRRTGYTDTQYF
TRBJ2-3,15,TRBV7-9,TRBD1,-,TGTGCCAGCAGCTTTTTCCGTGACAGGGCAGATACGCAGTATTTT,CASSFFRDRADTQYF
TRBJ2-5,16,TRBV5-1,TRBD1,once,TGCGCCAGCAGCTCCGGGACAGGCCTGTGGCAAGAGACCCAGTACTTC,CASSSGTGLWQETQYF
TRBJ2-1,17,TRBV4-1,TRBD1,-,TGCGCCAGCAGCCAAGGCCCCGACAGGGGTTCCTACAATGAGCAGTTCTTC,CASSQGPDRGSYNEQFF
TRBJ2-5,13,TRBV28,TRBD2,few,TGTGCCAGCAGACGCCCCGGGGGGGTGGCCCAGTACTTC,CASRRPGGVAQYF
TRBJ1-1,14,TRBV29-1,-,-,TGCAGCGTTGTCAGCCAGTATATTAACACTGAAGCTTTCTTT,CSVVSQYINTEAFF
TRBJ1-3,16,TRBV2,TRBD1,once,TGTGCCAGCAGCGCGACAGGGGCCTTCTCTGGAAACACCATATATTTT,CASSATGAFSGNTIYF
TRBJ2-3,13,TRBV30,-,-,TGTGCCTGGAATTACAGGGCCCAAGATACGCAGTATTTT,CAWNYRAQDTQYF
TRBJ2-3,14,TRBV10-2,TRBD1,-,TGCGCCAGCAGGAAGGGGACAGAAACAGATACGCAGTATTTT,CASRKGTETDTQYF
TRBJ1-3,14,TRBV20-1,TRBD1,few,TGCAGTGCTAGGGACAGGGGGCATGGAAACACCATATATTTT,CSARDRGHGNTIYF
TRBJ1-2,14,TRBV6-6,-,many,TGTGCCAGCAGTTACAGTTCGTCGAACTATGGCTACACCTTC,CASSYSSSNYGYTF
TRBJ2-3,18,TRBV11-2,TRBD2,few,TGTGCCAGCAGCTTAATAAGCCTAGCGGGGACATCCACAGATACGCAGTATTTT,CASSLISLAGTSTDTQYF
TRBJ1-3,15,TRBV5-1,-,-,TGCGCCAGCAGCTTCGACAGGTCCTCTGGAAACACCATATATTTT,CASSFDRSSGNTIYF
TRBJ2-3,15,TRBV10-1,TRBD2,many,TGCGCCAGCAGTGAGTCCGGACTAGCCGCAGATACGCAGTATTTT,CASSESGLAADTQYF
TRBJ1-2,15,TRBV28,TRBD1,-,TGTGCCAGCAGTTCTCCGGACAGGTCTCCCGCTGGCTACACCTTC,CASSSPDRSPAGYTF
TRBJ2-1,13,TRBV7-6,-,few,TGTGCCAGCAGCTTAGTGTCTGTCAATGAGCAGTTCTTC,CASSLVSVNEQFF
TRBJ2-3,14,TRBV5-1,TRBD2,-,TGCGCCAGCACCCTTGGGACTAGCGCAGATACGCAGTATTTT,CASTLGTSADTQYF
TRBJ1-3,16,TRBV6-6,-,many,TGTGCCAGCAGTTACTATGGCCGCCGAGGGGGAAACACCATATATTTT,CASSYYGRRGGNTIYF
TRBJ1-1,13,TRBV7-3,-,few,TGTGCCAGCGCCAACGGGGGTTACGCTGAAGCTTTCTTT,CASANGGYAEAFF
TRBJ2-2,16,TRBV12-3/TRBV12-4,TRBD2,few,TGTGCCGGCAGTCTCCGGGGCGGGGGTATCACCGGGGAGCTGTTTTTT,CAGSLRGGGITGELFF
TRBJ2-5,17,TRBV19,TRBD2,-,TGTGCCAGTAGTCCCGATCAACTAGCGGGGGGGCCAGAGACCCAGTACTTC,CASSPDQLAGGPETQYF
TRBJ1-5,15,TRBV12-3/TRBV12-4,TRBD1,-,TGTGCCAGCAGCCTGGACAGGGGAGTCAATCAGCCCCAGCATTTT,CASSLDRGVNQPQHF
TRBJ1-2,16,TRBV7-9,-,-,TGTGCCAGCAGCTTAGGGGCACAGGGTTCGGACTATGGCTACACCTTC,CASSLGAQGSDYGYTF
TRBJ2-3,16,TRBV10-3,-,-,TGTGCCATCAGTGAGTCGGGGACGCAGCCCCCAGATACGCAGTATTTT,CAISESGTQPPDTQYF
TRBJ2-3,13,TRBV6-1,-,many,TGTGCCAGCAGCCAGCAGCTCCCGGATACGCAGTATTTT,CASSQQLPDTQYF
TRBJ1-1,11,TRBV20-1,-,many,TGCAGCTCCCGAACCAGGACTGAAGCTTTCTTT,CSSRTRTEAFF
TRBJ2-5,13,TRBV6-1,-,many,TGTGCCAGCACCAAAGAAGGGGTCAAGACCCAGTACTTC,CASTKEGVKTQYF
TRBJ2-1,14,TRBV7-6,TRBD1,few,TGTGCTAGCAGCAGACGAGACAGGGCAGATGAGCAGTTCTTC,CASSRRDRADEQFF
TRBJ2-4,14,TRBV20-1,TRBD1,many,TGCAGTGCTATCCCCTCGGGACAGAAAAACATTCAGTACTTC,CSAIPSGQKNIQYF
TRBJ1-3,16,TRBV28,-,many,TGTGCCAGCAGAAACCGGGGCCTACTTAAGGGAAACACCATATATTTT,CASRNRGLLKGNTIYF
TRBJ1-1,12,TRBV2,-,many,TGTGCCAGCAGCGCGGAGTACACTGAAGCTTTCTTT,CASSAEYTEAFF
TRBJ2-5,15,TRBV7-9,-,few,TGTGCCAGCAGCTTAGGAAGCTCTGTCGGGGAGACCCAGTACTTC,CASSLGSSVGETQYF
TRBJ2-1,16,TRBV20-1,TRBD2,few,TGCAGTGCGACTCCGGGACTAGCGGGAACCTACAATGAGCAGTTCTTC,CSATPGLAGTYNEQFF
TRBJ1-3,17,TRBV2,-,-,TGTGCCAGCAGTAACCGGGACTCATCTTACTCTGGAAACACCATATATTTT,CASSNRDSSYSGNTIYF
TRBJ1-3,15,TRBV20-1,-,many,TGCAGTGCTAATCTCTACACAGGTTCTGGAAACACCATATATTTT,CSANLYTGSGNTIYF
TRBJ2-3,17,TRBV4-2,TRBD2,many,TGTGCCAGCAGCCAAGATCGGACTAGCGGGGGTGCAAATACGCAGTATTTT,CASSQDRTSGGANTQYF
TRBJ1-2,13,TRBV6-1,-,many,TGTGCCAGCAGCATGGGCAGGAACTATGGCTACACCTTC,CASSMGRNYGYTF
TRBJ2-5,17,TRBV14,TRBD2,few,TGTGCCAGCAGCCAAGGGTCCCTAGCGGGCCCACAAGAGACCCAGTACTTC,CASSQGSLAGPQETQYF
TRBJ1-1,13,TRBV12-3/TRBV12-4,-,few,TGTGCCAGCAGAAACGGGCAGAACACTGAAGCTTTCTTT,CASRNGQNTEAFF
TRBJ2-5,12,TRBV19,-,many,TGTGCCAGTAGTATATCCCAAGAGACCCAGTACTTC,CASSISQETQYF
TRBJ2-3,15,TRBV12-3/TRBV12-4,TRBD1,-,TGTGCCAGCAGGTCCGGGACAGCACTTTACGTAGGGCAGTATTTT,CASRSGTALYVGQYF
TRBJ2-1,14,TRBV24-1,-,few,TGTGCCACCAGTGATTTCGGCAGGGAGGATGAGCAGTTCTTC,CATSDFGREDEQFF
TRBJ2-1,12,TRBV10-3,-,-,TGTGCCATCACCAAGGGGAACCATGAGCAGTTCTTC,CAITKGNHEQFF
TRBJ2-5,14,TRBV5-1,-,-,TGCGCCAGCAGCACATATACAGGGTCAGAGACCCAGTACTTC,CASSTYTGSETQYF
TRBJ2-1,21,TRBV24-1,TRBD2,-,TGTGCCACCAGTGATTCCCGCGGGACTAGCGGGGGGGCGTGGTCCTACAATGAGCAGTTCTTC,CATSDSRGTSGGAWSYNEQFF
TRBJ1-6,14,TRBV6-1,-,many,TGTGCCAGCAGGTCCAGCTCCTATAATTCACCCCTCCACTTT,CASRSSSYNSPLHF